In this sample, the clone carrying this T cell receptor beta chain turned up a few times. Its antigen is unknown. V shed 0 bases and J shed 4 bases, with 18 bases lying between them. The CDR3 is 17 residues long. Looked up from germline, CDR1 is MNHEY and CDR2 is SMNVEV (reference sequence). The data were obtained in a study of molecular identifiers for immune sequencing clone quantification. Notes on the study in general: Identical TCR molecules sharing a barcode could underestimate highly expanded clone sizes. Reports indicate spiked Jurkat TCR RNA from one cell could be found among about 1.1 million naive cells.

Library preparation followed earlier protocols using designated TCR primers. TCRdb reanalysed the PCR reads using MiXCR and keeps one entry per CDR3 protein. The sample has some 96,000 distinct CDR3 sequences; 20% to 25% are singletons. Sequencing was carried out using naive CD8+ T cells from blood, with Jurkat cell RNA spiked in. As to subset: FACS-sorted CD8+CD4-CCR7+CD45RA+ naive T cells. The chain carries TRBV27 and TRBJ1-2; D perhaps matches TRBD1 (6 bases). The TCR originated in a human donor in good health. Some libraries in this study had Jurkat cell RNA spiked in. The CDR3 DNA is TGTGCCAGCAGTTTATCGGCGGGGGCGGGGGCTTCCTATGGCTACACCTTC. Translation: CASSLSAGAGASYGYTF.